These T cell receptor beta chains were read from a single sample in a study of blood T cell repertoires in COVID-19. Clones were read by immunoSEQ multiplex PCR, and TCRdb kept only the in-frame ones, dropping some. The table lists fewer than 350,000 clones, roughly 85% of them singletons, with roughly 7.8% in the top ten. Source material: peripheral blood. The receptors were gathered from a human donor in a cohort sampled during active COVID-19. Each CDR3 is given with its conserved first and last residue. The D gene is left open where the match is weak. Clone sizes are given selectively: once, few, many, or a class where the clone is expanded.

D,V,J,size,CDR3,DNA
TRBD1,TRBV7-9,TRBJ2-1,NA,CASSLWGTGKNEQFF,TGTGCCAGCAGCTTATGGGGGACAGGGAAGAATGAGCAGTTCTTC
NA,TRBV5-4,TRBJ1-1,NA,CASSSPGTTNTEAFF,TGTGCCAGCAGCTCACCAGGGACAACGAACACTGAAGCTTTCTTT
NA,TRBV3-1/TRBV3-2,TRBJ2-3,once,CASSQDLFVGGRTDTQYF,TGTGCCAGCAGCCAAGATCTGTTCGTGGGGGGACGCACAGATACGCAGTATTTT
TRBD2,TRBV2,TRBJ2-2,NA,CASRYRPSGANTGELFF,TGTGCCAGCAGGTATCGCCCTAGCGGGGCGAACACCGGGGAGCTGTTTTTT
TRBD1,TRBV19,TRBJ1-1,NA,CASSRDRGTEAFF,TGTGCCAGTAGTAGGGACAGGGGCACTGAAGCTTTCTTT
TRBD1,TRBV12-3/TRBV12-4,TRBJ1-1,NA,CASSFDRGQAFF,TGTGCCAGCAGTTTCGACAGGGGCCAAGCTTTCTTT
TRBD1,TRBV27,TRBJ2-1,NA,CASSPSRTSGGYNEQFF,TGTGCCAGCAGCCCCTCTAGGACATCAGGGGGCTATAATGAGCAGTTCTTC
TRBD1,TRBV6-5,TRBJ2-2,NA,CASSSRQGGELFF,TGTGCCAGCAGCTCAAGACAGGGAGGGGAGCTGTTTTTT
TRBD2,TRBV2,TRBJ2-1,NA,CASSVERGNEQFF,TGTGCCAGCAGTGTCGAGCGGGGGAATGAGCAGTTCTTC
TRBD1,TRBV5-6,TRBJ2-7,NA,CASSSETGASEQYF,TGTGCCAGCAGCTCAGAGACAGGGGCGAGCGAGCAGTACTTC
TRBD1,TRBV2,TRBJ2-2,NA,CASRGDSDDLRELFF,TGTGCCAGCAGGGGGGACAGTGACGATCTCCGGGAGCTGTTTTTT
NA,TRBV9,TRBJ1-2,NA,CASSVDSNRGYTF,TGTGCCAGCAGCGTAGATAGCAACCGCGGCTACACCTTC
TRBD2,TRBV7-3,TRBJ2-1,NA,CASSSRVAGGDEQFF,TGTGCCAGCAGCTCCCGGGTAGCGGGGGGGGATGAGCAGTTCTTC
NA,TRBV7-6,TRBJ2-6,NA,CAVGGGANVLTF,TGTGCAGTGGGGGGTGGGGCCAACGTCCTGACTTTC
TRBD2,TRBV7-6,TRBJ2-3,NA,CASSSDSRLAGGYTDTQYF,TGTGCCAGCAGTTCAGACTCACGACTAGCGGGGGGCTACACAGATACGCAGTATTTT
TRBD1,TRBV12-3/TRBV12-4,TRBJ1-2,NA,CASSYTGGGGYTF,TGTGCCAGCAGCTACACAGGGGGCGGGGGCTACACCTTC
NA,TRBV30,TRBJ1-1,NA,CAWSKNTVMNTEAFF,TGTGCCTGGAGTAAGAATACGGTGATGAACACTGAAGCTTTCTTT
NA,TRBV2,TRBJ2-7,NA,CASSGTTGTYEQYF,TGTGCCAGCAGTGGGACGACAGGTACCTACGAGCAGTACTTC
NA,TRBV30,TRBJ1-1,NA,CAWSVQVNTEAFF,TGTGCCTGGAGTGTACAGGTAAACACTGAAGCTTTCTTT
NA,TRBV6-5,TRBJ1-1,NA,CASRGGVSNTEAFF,TGTGCCAGCAGGGGGGGAGTTTCGAACACTGAAGCTTTCTTT
TRBD2,TRBV5-6,TRBJ2-3,NA,CASKGEWGGTDTQYF,TGTGCCAGCAAGGGTGAATGGGGAGGGACAGATACGCAGTATTTT
TRBD1,TRBV30,TRBJ1-1,NA,CAWRVGQGEFEAFF,TGTGCCTGGAGGGTGGGACAGGGAGAATTTGAAGCTTTCTTT
TRBD1,TRBV19,TRBJ1-1,NA,CATRQGYTEAFF,TGTGCCACGAGACAGGGCTACACTGAAGCTTTCTTT
NA,TRBV25-1,TRBJ1-1,NA,CASSEFVKATEAFF,TGTGCCAGCAGTGAATTCGTGAAAGCCACTGAAGCTTTCTTT
NA,TRBV4-1,TRBJ2-7,NA,CASSQVGGGTGLEQYF,TGCGCCAGCAGCCAAGTTGGTGGCGGAACAGGTCTAGAGCAGTACTTC
TRBD1,TRBV5-1,TRBJ2-7,NA,CASSPGTGGQDEQYF,TGCGCCAGCAGCCCAGGGACAGGGGGCCAGGACGAGCAGTACTTC
NA,TRBV19,TRBJ1-2,NA,CASSIGGAGSYGYTF,TGTGCCAGTAGTATAGGTGGGGCAGGCTCCTATGGCTACACCTTC
TRBD1,TRBV6-5,TRBJ2-3,NA,CASATGKTDTQYF,TGTGCCAGCGCGACAGGGAAAACAGATACGCAGTATTTT
NA,TRBV18,TRBJ2-4,NA,CASSPKANENIQYF,TGTGCCAGCTCACCGAAAGCCAATGAGAACATTCAGTACTTC
TRBD1,TRBV29-1,TRBJ1-2,NA,CSAGDSPLSYGYTF,TGCAGCGCAGGGGACAGCCCCCTTTCCTATGGCTACACCTTC
TRBD1,TRBV5-5,TRBJ2-7,NA,CASSSLQGVYEQYF,TGTGCCAGCAGCAGCCTACAGGGGGTCTACGAGCAGTACTTC
NA,TRBV4-1,TRBJ1-1,NA,CASSPRVEVTEAFF,TGCGCCAGCAGCCCCAGGGTAGAGGTAACTGAAGCTTTCTTT
NA,TRBV10-3,TRBJ1-4,NA,CAISEEAYEKLFF,TGTGCCATCAGTGAGGAAGCCTATGAAAAACTGTTTTTT
NA,TRBV12-3/TRBV12-4,TRBJ1-2,NA,CASSLSGDYGYTF,TGTGCCAGCAGTTTATCAGGGGACTATGGCTACACCTTC
NA,TRBV12-5,TRBJ1-6,NA,CASGRDGRSPLHF,TGTGCTAGTGGCCGGGACGGGAGGTCACCCCTCCACTTT
TRBD1,TRBV11-2,TRBJ1-6,NA,CASSRTGSRNSPLHF,TGTGCCAGCAGCCGGACAGGGAGTAGGAATTCACCCCTCCACTTT
NA,TRBV18,TRBJ2-6,NA,CASSQQATGANVLTF,TGTGCCAGCTCACAACAGGCTACTGGGGCCAACGTCCTGACTTTC
NA,TRBV11-3,TRBJ1-1,few,CASSAGQMNTEAFF,TGTGCCAGCAGCGCTGGACAGATGAACACTGAAGCTTTCTTT
TRBD1,TRBV28,TRBJ2-2,NA,CASSSLTSGTANTGELFF,TGTGCCAGCAGTTCACTTACCTCCGGGACAGCTAACACCGGGGAGCTGTTTTTT
NA,TRBV2,TRBJ1-6,NA,CASVSLYNSPLHF,TGTGCCAGCGTCTCCCTTTATAATTCACCCCTCCACTTT
TRBD1,TRBV5-1,TRBJ1-1,NA,CASSFRGLSTEAFF,TGCGCCAGCAGCTTCAGGGGGCTGAGCACTGAAGCTTTCTTT
NA,TRBV9,TRBJ2-7,NA,CASSKRTAPYEQYF,TGTGCCAGCAGCAAAAGGACAGCCCCCTACGAGCAGTACTTC
NA,TRBV6-4,TRBJ2-7,NA,CASSVLGALNYEQYF,TGTGCCAGCAGTGTCTTAGGGGCCCTAAATTACGAGCAGTACTTC
NA,TRBV7-9,TRBJ2-2,NA,CASSFPGAGEPNTGELFF,TGTGCCAGCAGCTTCCCAGGGGCGGGGGAGCCGAACACCGGGGAGCTGTTTTTT
TRBD1,TRBV6-5,TRBJ1-2,NA,CASSYLGQGANYGYTF,TGTGCCAGCAGTTACCTGGGACAGGGAGCTAACTATGGCTACACCTTC
NA,TRBV7-9,TRBJ1-2,NA,CASSLPGSSNYGYTF,TGTGCCAGCAGCTTGCCCGGGTCATCAAACTATGGCTACACCTTC
NA,TRBV7-9,TRBJ1-4,NA,CASSPGTANEKLFF,TGTGCCAGCAGCCCCGGCACAGCTAATGAAAAACTGTTTTTT